One sample yielded the 22 T cell receptor beta chains listed below, sequenced in a study of blood T cell repertoires in COVID-19. Measured with immunoSEQ multiplex PCR; TCRdb has only the in-frame clones, and not every one. This table has about 76,000 clones, around 88% appearing once. The material sequenced was peripheral blood. These receptor sequences come from a man aged 25-40 years with acute or convalescent COVID-19.

The V and J genes are TRBV5-4 and TRBJ2-5; TRBD2 matches at 11 bases. Germline assignment: CDR1 SGHNT and CDR2 YYREEE (reference sequence). The CDR3 is made up of 13 amino acids. The junction had 4 bases not matched to a gene; V was cut back by 5 bases and J by 7 bases. The CDR3 region has the DNA TGTGCCAGCAGTCTAGCGGGAGGCGGGACCCAGTACTTC. This encodes CASSLAGGGTQYF.

The DNA for the CDR3 is TGTGCCAGCAGTTCTATCTCCTACGAGCAGTACTTC. Translated: CASSSISYEQYF. V gene TRBV27 combines with J gene TRBJ2-7; D remains unclear. The V end was cut by 4 bases, the J end by 0 bases, with 4 bases between. The CDR3 loop spans 12 amino acids. Germline assignment: CDR1 MNHEY and CDR2 SMNVEV (reference sequence).

This chain joins TRBV11-3 and TRBJ2-1; 13 bases agree with TRBD2. Germline CDR1 and CDR2: SGHNT and YENEEA. The CDR3 contains 18 residues. Trimming cost V 5 bases and J 5 bases; bases outside gene matches: 12. CDR3: CASSRSWTSGSEDNEQFF. In nucleotides, the CDR3 is TGTGCCAGCAGCCGATCCTGGACTAGCGGGAGTGAGGACAATGAGCAGTTCTTC.

This rearrangement joins TRBV6-6 to TRBJ1-6; a possible D gene is TRBD1 (5 bases). This CDR3 has 15 residues. The V gene lost 2 bases and the J gene lost 7 bases, with 12 bases spanning the gap. Germline CDR1 is MNHNY and CDR2 is SVGAGI (reference sequence). The CDR3 spells CASSYDSSFNSPLHF. The CDR3 region has the DNA TGTGCCAGCAGTTACGACAGTAGCTTCAATTCACCCCTCCACTTT.

The chain has TRBV7-3 and TRBJ2-3; D is unresolved. CDR1 is SGHTA, CDR2 FQGTGA, per germline. This CDR3 is built from 12 residues. The ends were cut back, 3 bases at V and 4 bases at J, with 5 bases in the middle. CDR3 nucleotides: TGTGCCAGCAGCTTCGCAGCAGATACGCAGTATTTT. Translated, it gives CASSFAADTQYF.

The chain is built from TRBV2 and TRBJ2-3; a weak D match, TRBD2 (6 bases). The germline CDR1 and CDR2 sequences are SNHLY and FYNNEI. V was cut by 2 bases and J by 8 bases, with 23 bases left in between. The CDR3 has 17 amino acids. CDR3 DNA sequence: TGTGCCAGCAGTGAAAGCGTTAGCGGAGAAACAGATAGTACGCAGTATTTT. Residues: CASSESVSGETDSTQYF.

The genes are TRBV11-3 and TRBJ2-3; unclear D gene. There are 14 residues in the CDR3. Germline-derived CDR1 and CDR2 are SGHNT and YENEEA. The ends were cut back, 5 bases at V and 6 bases at J, with 15 bases in the middle. The CDR3: CASSPPGGRDTQYF. The CDR3 region has the DNA TGTGCCAGCAGCCCACCCGGCGGTCGGGATACGCAGTATTTT.

The chain recombines TRBV7-3 with TRBJ2-5; 8 bases agree with TRBD1. V shed 5 bases and J 4 bases; nucleotides not matched to a gene: 12. Germline lookup yields CDR1 SGHTA and CDR2 FQGTGA. This CDR3 is built from 16 residues. The CDR3 is CASSTPTPGGGETQYF. The DNA of the CDR3 is TGTGCCAGCAGCACCCCTACGCCAGGGGGCGGAGAGACCCAGTACTTC.

The chain has TRBV19 and TRBJ2-7; TRBD2 agrees at 9 bases. This CDR3 comprises 14 residues. Germline trimming cut 3 bases from V and 4 bases from J; bases unmatched to any gene: 4. Germline assignment: CDR1 LNHDA and CDR2 SQIVND (reference sequence). The CDR3 region is CASSIAGGPYEQYF. CDR3 DNA: TGTGCCAGTAGTATCGCGGGAGGGCCGTACGAGCAGTACTTC.

The gene calls are TRBV18 and TRBJ1-1, with D possibly being TRBD1 (5 bases). The CDR3 totals 14 residues. In germline, CDR1 is KGHSH, CDR2 LQKENI. V lost 6 bases and J 0 bases, leaving 11 bases between the germline ends. CDR3 in amino acids: CASSETALNTEAFF. The CDR3 nucleotides are TGTGCCAGCTCCGAGACAGCCTTGAACACTGAAGCTTTCTTT.

The chain couples TRBV5-5 to TRBJ2-7; TRBD1 might be the D (5 bases). The CDR3 spans 15 residues. The ends were cut back, 2 bases at V and 0 bases at J, with 12 bases in the middle. Germline V gene sequence: CDR1 SGHKS, CDR2 YYEKEE (reference sequence). In DNA form, the CDR3 reads TGTGCCAGCAGCTTTATAGTCGACAGCTCCTACGAGCAGTACTTC. It yields the protein CASSFIVDSSYEQYF. The full variable domain, its missing parts supplied by reference TRBV5-5 and TRBJ2-7, is DAGVTQSPTHLIKTRGQQVTLRCSPISGHKSVSWYQQVLGQGPQFIFQYYEKEERGRGNFPDRFSARQFPNYSSELNVNALLLGDSALYLCASSFIVDSSYEQYFGPGTRLTVT.

V and J are TRBV19 and TRBJ1-5; 9 bases align to TRBD1. J lost 9 bases, V lost 4 bases, and 4 bases had no gene match. CDR3 length: 13 amino acids. Germline values: CDR1 LNHDA, CDR2 SQIVND (reference sequence). The CDR3 sequence is CASSRDRERPQHF. The CDR3, as DNA: TGTGCCAGTAGTAGGGACAGGGAACGGCCCCAGCATTTT.

This CDR3 reads CASSLQAPYEQYF. The DNA for the CDR3 is TGCGCCAGCAGCTTACAGGCTCCCTACGAGCAGTACTTC. V gene TRBV5-1 combines with J gene TRBJ2-7; D perhaps matches TRBD1 (5 bases). V was cut by 2 bases and J by 2 bases, with 8 bases left in between. The CDR3 runs to 13 residues. Germline V gene sequence: CDR1 SGHRS, CDR2 YFSETQ.

CDR3 residues: CASSYSWRESVGELFF. For the CDR3, the DNA is TGTGCCAGCAGTTACTCATGGAGGGAGTCGGTCGGGGAGCTGTTTTTT. The V and J genes are TRBV6-2 or TRBV6-3 and TRBJ2-2; possible D gene TRBD2, 6 bases. Trimming removed 0 bases at V and 7 bases at J, with 15 bases between. The CDR3 totals 16 residues. Germline CDR1 and CDR2: MNHEY and SVGEGT.

The chain links TRBV27 to TRBJ2-5; 8 bases are shared with TRBD1. The ends lost 6 bases at V and 5 bases at J; junction bases unmatched: 5. The CDR3 is 13 amino acids. Germline CDR1 reads MNHEY; CDR2 reads SMNVEV (reference sequence). CDR3 in amino acids: CASSRDRRETQYF. CDR3 DNA sequence: TGTGCCAGCAGCCGGGACAGGAGGGAGACCCAGTACTTC.

The chain employs TRBV27 and TRBJ1-2; D may be TRBD1 (5 bases). The length of the CDR3 is 14 residues. Trimming removed 1 base from V and 1 base from J, with 7 bases in between. Germline-derived CDR1 and CDR2 are MNHEY and SMNVEV (reference sequence). CDR3 nucleotides: TGTGCCAGCAGTTTATACGGGGGTAACTATGGCTACACCTTC. Its protein is CASSLYGGNYGYTF.

The rearrangement joins TRBV28 to TRBJ2-7, with D perhaps matching TRBD1 (5 bases). Germline V gene data show CDR1 as MDHEN and CDR2 as SYDVKM. Trimming pared 3 bases from V and 3 bases from J, leaving 6 bases between. The CDR3 spans 12 residues. As DNA, the CDR3 is TGTGCCAGCAGTTTTCAGGGCTACGAGCAGTACTTC. It encodes CASSFQGYEQYF.

The gene calls are TRBV19 and TRBJ2-1; the D gene is possibly TRBD2 (6 bases). The CDR3 sequence is 14 residues long. The germline V gene encodes CDR1 LNHDA and CDR2 SQIVND (reference sequence). V was shortened by 2 bases and J by 5 bases, with 10 bases between the two germline ends. The CDR3 DNA sequence: TGTGCCAGTAGTATACTGCCGGGGGACAATGAGCAGTTCTTC. Protein: CASSILPGDNEQFF.

The chain combines TRBV28 with TRBJ1-5; unclear D gene. The CDR3 loop spans 16 amino acids. V was pared by 3 bases and J by 3 bases, with 15 bases between. In germline, CDR1 is MDHEN, CDR2 SYDVKM. The CDR3 sequence: CASSFLGPSTNQPQHF. The CDR3 DNA sequence: TGTGCCAGCAGTTTCCTGGGCCCATCTACCAATCAGCCCCAGCATTTT.

CDR3 amino acids: CATSSSRGGGQPQHF. Here the CDR3 DNA reads TGTGCCACCAGCAGCTCAAGGGGAGGGGGACAGCCCCAGCATTTT. The chain joins TRBV15 to TRBJ1-5; maybe TRBD1 (6 bases). Trimming left V 3 bases short and J 7 bases short, with 16 bases between. Germline CDR1 reads LNHNV; CDR2 reads YYDKDF (reference sequence). This CDR3 spans 15 amino acids.

The rearrangement uses TRBV3-1 (or the pseudogene TRBV3-2) and TRBJ2-7; 8 nucleotides agree with TRBD1. Germline CDR1 and CDR2: LGHDT and YNNKEL (reference sequence). The CDR3 is made up of 15 amino acids. V lost 0 bases to trimming and J lost 1 base; unmatched junction nucleotides: 2. CDR3 region: CASSQDRDRSYEQYF. In DNA, the CDR3 is TGTGCCAGCAGCCAAGATAGGGACAGGTCCTACGAGCAGTACTTC.

The rearrangement links TRBV30 to TRBJ2-4, with 11 bases aligning to TRBD2. Germline lookup yields CDR1 GTSNPN and CDR2 SVGIG (reference sequence). Germline trimming cut 8 bases from V and 3 bases from J; bases unmatched to any gene: 15. The CDR3 extends over 17 amino acids. The CDR3 sequence: CAGIRGGLAGGKNIQYF. DNA of the CDR3: TGTGCCGGAATCAGGGGTGGCCTAGCGGGGGGCAAAAACATTCAGTACTTC.